The 3 T cell receptor beta chains below come from one sample, sequenced in a study of low-dose radiotherapy and immunotherapy resistance in tumors. As to time point: before trial treatment. Covering alpha and beta chains, TRAV- and TRBV-specific primers were used for the first-strand cDNA. Over roughly 19 PCR cycles, TCRs were amplified from a constant-region primer and V-primer adapter. TCRdb reprocessed the reads via MiXCR and lists one record per CDR3 protein. The sample has approximately 84,000 distinct CDR3 sequences; 18% are singletons. The sequences come from PBMCs, collected before treatment. Receptor source: a male donor with prostate cancer.

J is TRBJ1-4 and V is TRBV3-1, with TRBD1 matching over 8 bases. CDR3 length equals 15 residues. The germline CDR1 and CDR2 sequences are LGHDT and YNNKEL (reference sequence). The V and J ends lost 3 bases and 3 bases, in that order; junction bases with no gene match: 3. The CDR3 loop is CASSQRTGSNEKLFF. The CDR3 DNA sequence: TGTGCCAGCAGCCAGAGGACAGGGTCTAATGAAAAACTGTTTTTT.

This clonotype was counted only a few times. CDR3 loop: CASSLGQGSAVMEKLFF. The DNA for the CDR3 is TGTGCCAGCAGCCTGGGGCAGGGATCGGCGGTAATGGAAAAACTGTTTTTT. The rearrangement links TRBV3-1 to TRBJ1-4; possibly TRBD1 for D (5 bases). This CDR3 comprises 17 residues. CDR1 and CDR2 from the germline V gene are LGHDT and YNNKEL (reference sequence). Trimming shortened V by 4 bases and J by 8 bases, and 23 bases separated the two germline ends. The whole variable domain, remainder taken from reference TRBV3-1 and TRBJ1-4, is DTAVSQTPKYLVTQMGNDKSIKCEQNLGHDTMYWYKQDSKKFLKIMFSYNNKELIINETVPNRFSPKSPDKAHLNLHINSLELGDSAVYFCASSLGQGSAVMEKLFFGSGTQLSVL.

This clonotype showed up just a few times. The rearrangement joins TRBV6-5 to TRBJ2-3; weak D call: TRBD2 (7 bases). V was clipped by 0 bases and J by 5 bases, with 15 bases between them. CDR3 length: 16 amino acids. CDR1 and CDR2 (germline): MNHEY, SVGAGI. In DNA form, the CDR3 reads TGTGCCAGCAGTTACTCATCGGGGGGCATACGAGATACGCAGTATTTT. It translates to CASSYSSGGIRDTQYF.